This T cell receptor (beta chain) was captured in a study of blood T cell repertoires in COVID-19. Original data processing: The authors estimated nucleated cell counts from reference gene primer amplification. TCRdb's table, derived via immunoSEQ multiplex PCR, lists solely in-frame clones and lacks some. Clonal size and the V and J genes are those of that table, whereas D and trimming came from the DNA. The repertoire has about 350,000 clones, 70% to 90% of them found once; the top ten carry roughly 7.1%. Patients at the Seattle site were enrolled during active infection and followed longitudinally. The sequenced sample consisted of peripheral blood. This clonotype was obtained from a woman aged 60-70 years with COVID-19, enrolled during active disease.

In DNA, the CDR3 is TGCAGCGTCGCACAGGACCTTCGAAGAGGCTACACCTTC. Translated, it gives CSVAQDLRRGYTF. The chain is built from TRBV29-1 and TRBJ1-2, with a possible D match to TRBD1 (5 bases). V dropped 6 bases and J dropped 8 bases, with 19 bases sitting between them. Germline assignment: CDR1 SQVTM and CDR2 ANQGSEA. The CDR3 sequence is 13 residues long.